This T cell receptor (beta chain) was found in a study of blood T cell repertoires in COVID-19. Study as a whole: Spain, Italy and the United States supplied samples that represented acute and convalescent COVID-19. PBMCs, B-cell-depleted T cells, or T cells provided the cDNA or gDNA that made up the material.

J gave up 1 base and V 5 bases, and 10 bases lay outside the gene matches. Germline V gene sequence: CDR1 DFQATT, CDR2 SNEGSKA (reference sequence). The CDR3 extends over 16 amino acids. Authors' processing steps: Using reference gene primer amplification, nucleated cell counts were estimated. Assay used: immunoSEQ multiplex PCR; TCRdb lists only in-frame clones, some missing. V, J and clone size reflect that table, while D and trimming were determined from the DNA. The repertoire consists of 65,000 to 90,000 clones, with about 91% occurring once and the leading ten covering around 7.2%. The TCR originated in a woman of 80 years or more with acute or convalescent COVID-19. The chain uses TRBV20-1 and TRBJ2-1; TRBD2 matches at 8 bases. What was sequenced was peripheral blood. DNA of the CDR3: TGCAGTGCTGGTGGCCCACAGCGGGGGTCCTACAATGAGCAGTTCTTC. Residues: CSAGGPQRGSYNEQFF.